This record concerns one TCR beta chain sequence. Its specificity is not known. The sample is drawn from a study of Ad26.COV2.S vaccination and SARS-CoV-2 variants. Overall study: The donor was enrolled in the Ad26.COV2.S arm of the COV1001 trial. Study-wide findings and caveats: Whether participants received vaccine or placebo, their non-spike TCR breadth was similar.

Treatment in this sample: approximately 18 received Ad26.COV2.S at low or high dose, single or two shots; several received placebo; per-sample allocation not given. The samples date from day 63 after the first vaccine or placebo injection. An 18-55-year-old adult in Boston served as donor. This CDR3 has 15 amino acids. Germline values: CDR1 GTSNPN, CDR2 SVGIG (reference sequence). The ends lost 0 bases at V and 2 bases at J; junction bases unmatched: 5. Clones were sequenced by immunoSEQ multiplex PCR, and TCRdb holds only the in-frame ones, with some missing. The data contain roughly 700,000 clones, approximately 88% of them seen just once; the ten biggest clones take up roughly 1.5%.

This sequence originates from a person aged 18 to 59 who received the Ad26.COV2.S COVID-19 vaccine or a placebo. Sequences were derived from peripheral blood, sampled in a trial of Ad26.COV2.S vaccine versus placebo. This chain joins TRBV30 and TRBJ2-3, with TRBD2 identical over 7 bases. CDR3 in DNA: TGTGCCTGGAGTGTGGGACTACCCTCCACAGATACGCAGTATTTT. Translating it yields CAWSVGLPSTDTQYF.